This T cell receptor (beta chain) was sequenced for a study of beta chain features in type 1 diabetes. This clone has a handful of counts. Antigen: not known. The investigators reverse transcribed all of the isolated RNA, so they sequenced expressed TCRB transcripts. TCRdb's copy holds only in-frame clones and misses some; the assay was immunoSEQ multiplex PCR. Here the sample spans around 180,000 clones, around 13% being singletons. Study-wide results and limits: Patients' naive, central memory and regulatory TCRB repertoires appeared more alike than those of healthy donors.

Germline CDR1 is KGHSH and CDR2 is LQKENI. The V and J ends lost 3 bases and 0 bases, in that order; junction bases with no gene match: 0. The CDR3 extends over 14 amino acids. Sorted populations were all over 95% pure. The V call is TRBV18, the J call TRBJ1-2; 8 bases line up with TRBD1. Material for sequencing was central memory CD4+ T cells from blood. The sequence came from a woman aged 18-29 years in good health. CDR3 DNA: TGTGCCAGCTCACCGGACAGGGCTAACTATGGCTACACCTTC. The encoded protein is CASSPDRANYGYTF.